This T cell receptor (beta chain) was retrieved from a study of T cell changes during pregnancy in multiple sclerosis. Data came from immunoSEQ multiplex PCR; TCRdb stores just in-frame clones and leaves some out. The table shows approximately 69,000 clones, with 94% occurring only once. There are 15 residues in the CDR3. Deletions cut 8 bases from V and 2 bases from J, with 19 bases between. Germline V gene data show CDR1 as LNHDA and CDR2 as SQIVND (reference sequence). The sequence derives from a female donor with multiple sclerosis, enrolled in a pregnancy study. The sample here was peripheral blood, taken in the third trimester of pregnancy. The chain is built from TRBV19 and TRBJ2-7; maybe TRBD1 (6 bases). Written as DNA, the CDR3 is TGTGCCAGTCGGAGACAGGCGGAGGTGGCCTACGAGCAGTACTTC. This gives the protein CASRRQAEVAYEQYF. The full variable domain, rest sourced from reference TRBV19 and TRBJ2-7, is DGGITQSPKYLFRKEGQNVTLSCEQNLNHDAMYWYRQDPGQGLRLIYYSQIVNDFQKGDIAEGYSVSREKKESFPLTVTSAQKNPTAFYLCASRRQAEVAYEQYFGPGTRLTVT.